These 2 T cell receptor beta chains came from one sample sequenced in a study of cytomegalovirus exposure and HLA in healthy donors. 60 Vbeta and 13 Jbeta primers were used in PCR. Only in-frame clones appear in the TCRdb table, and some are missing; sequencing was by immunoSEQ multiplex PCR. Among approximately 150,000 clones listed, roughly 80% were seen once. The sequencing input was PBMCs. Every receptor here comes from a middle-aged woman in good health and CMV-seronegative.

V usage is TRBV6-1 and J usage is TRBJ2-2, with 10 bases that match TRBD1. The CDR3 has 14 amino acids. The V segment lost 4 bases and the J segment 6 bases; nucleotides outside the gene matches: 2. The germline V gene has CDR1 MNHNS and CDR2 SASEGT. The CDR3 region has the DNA TGTGCCAGCAGTGGACAGGGGGCTGCCGGGGAGCTGTTTTTT. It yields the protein CASSGQGAAGELFF.

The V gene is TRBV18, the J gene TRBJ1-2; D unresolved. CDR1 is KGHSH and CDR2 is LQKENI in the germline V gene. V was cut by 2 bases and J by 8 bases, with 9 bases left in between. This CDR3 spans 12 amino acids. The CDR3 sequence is CASSPTGRGYTF. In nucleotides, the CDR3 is TGTGCCAGCTCACCAACGGGAAGAGGCTACACCTTC.